This T cell receptor (beta chain) was identified during a study of prognosis after radiotherapy for stage I lung cancer. Many counts were recorded for this clonotype. Its antigen is undetermined. At one end, the junction sequence differs from germline, possibly due to a read error. It was by two-round multiplex PCR that TCR beta CDR3 was amplified from genomic DNA. Amplification in first-round PCR relied on primers specific to each TRBV and TRBJ gene. TCRdb called the multiplex PCR reads again in MiXCR, with one record for every CDR3 protein. The sample records roughly 24,000 distinct CDR3 sequences, approximately 38% being singletons. General study results and limits: Lower Shannon entropy after stereotactic body radiation therapy was observed in patients who went on to develop distant metastases. The tumor specificity of expanded TCR clones remained undetermined.

The germline CDR1 and CDR2 sequences are DFQATT and SNEGSKA (reference sequence). CDR3 length: 14 residues. Peripheral venous blood was drawn in approximately 5.7-milliliter volumes, with a draw taken at each of two separate time points. The source of this sequence is a donor aged 50 or older with non-small cell lung cancer. The sample consisted of PBMCs, taken before or after stereotactic body radiation therapy (not recorded which). The genes are TRBV20-1 and TRBJ2-5; D is uncertain. The CDR3 loop is CSVRAPDAPLAQYF. The CDR3 nucleotides read TGCAGTGTTAGAGCCCCCGACGCGCCATTGGCCCAGTACTTC.